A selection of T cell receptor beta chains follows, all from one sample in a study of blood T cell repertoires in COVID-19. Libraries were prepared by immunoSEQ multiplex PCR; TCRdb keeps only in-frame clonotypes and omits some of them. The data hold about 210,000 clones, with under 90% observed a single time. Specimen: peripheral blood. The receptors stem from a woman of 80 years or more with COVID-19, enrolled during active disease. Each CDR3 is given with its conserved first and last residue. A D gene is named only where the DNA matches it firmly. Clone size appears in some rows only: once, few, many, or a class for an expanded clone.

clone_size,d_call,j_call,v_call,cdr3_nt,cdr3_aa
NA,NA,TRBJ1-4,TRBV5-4,TGTGCCAGCAGCTCTCCAGGGCCTAATGAAAAACTGTTTTTT,CASSSPGPNEKLFF
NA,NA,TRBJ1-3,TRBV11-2,TGTGCCACTACAGGAACTGGAAACACCATATATTTT,CATTGTGNTIYF
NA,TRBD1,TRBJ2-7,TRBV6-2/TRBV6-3,TGTGCCAGCAGTTACCCACAAGGACAGGGGACCTACGAGCAGTACTTC,CASSYPQGQGTYEQYF
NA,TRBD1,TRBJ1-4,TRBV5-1,TGCGCCAGCAGCTTGGACAGGGGGTTAACTAATGAAAAACTGTTTTTT,CASSLDRGLTNEKLFF
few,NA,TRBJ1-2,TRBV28,TGTGCCAGCAGGCTCACAAACTATGGCTACACCTTC,CASRLTNYGYTF
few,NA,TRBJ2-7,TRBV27,TGTGCCAGCAGTTTCCCCGGCTACGAGCAGTACTTC,CASSFPGYEQYF
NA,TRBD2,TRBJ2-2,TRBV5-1,TGCGCCAGCTACAGCGGGGGGGTGAACACCGGGGAGCTGTTTTTT,CASYSGGVNTGELFF
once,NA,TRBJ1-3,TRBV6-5,TGTGCCAGCAGCGATCGGACAGCTGGAAACACCATATATTTT,CASSDRTAGNTIYF
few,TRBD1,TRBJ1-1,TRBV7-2,TGTGCCAGCAGCTCTCAGGGGGGACTGAACACTGAAGCTTTCTTT,CASSSQGGLNTEAFF
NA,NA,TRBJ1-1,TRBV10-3,TGTGCCATCTCAGAAATTATGAACACTGAAGCTTTCTTT,CAISEIMNTEAFF
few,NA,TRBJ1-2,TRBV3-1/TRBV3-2,TGTGCCAGCAGACGAGAGGGGGACAAGAGGTATGGCTACACCTTC,CASRREGDKRYGYTF
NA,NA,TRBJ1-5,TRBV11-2,TGTGCCAGCAGCAACCAGGGGACGCAGCCCCAGCATTTT,CASSNQGTQPQHF
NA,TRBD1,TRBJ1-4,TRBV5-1,TGCGCCAGCAGCCCGGGACAGGGGGCAACTAATGAAAAACTGTTTTTT,CASSPGQGATNEKLFF
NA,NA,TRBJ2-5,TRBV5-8,TGTGCCAGCAGCTTGGAGTGGACGGGGGAGACCCAGTACTTC,CASSLEWTGETQYF
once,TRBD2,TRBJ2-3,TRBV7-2,TGTGCCAGCAGCCAGGGAGTAGCGGGGGACCTCACAGATACGCAGTATTTT,CASSQGVAGDLTDTQYF
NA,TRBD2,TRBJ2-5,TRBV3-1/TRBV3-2,TGTGCCAGCAGCCAAACTAGCGGGGGTTTGGTCGGGACCCAGTACTTC,CASSQTSGGLVGTQYF
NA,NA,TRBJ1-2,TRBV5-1,TGCGCCAGCAGCCAGATGTCAGGGATCTATGGCTACACCTTC,CASSQMSGIYGYTF
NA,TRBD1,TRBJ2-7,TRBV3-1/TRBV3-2,TGTGCCAGCAGCCATTCGGGACAGGGACTCAAGGCTTACGAGCAGTACTTC,CASSHSGQGLKAYEQYF
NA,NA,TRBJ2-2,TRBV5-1,TGCGCCAGCAGCTTGGCCCTTCTAGGGGGCACCGGGGAGCTGTTTTTT,CASSLALLGGTGELFF
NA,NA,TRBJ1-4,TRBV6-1,TGTGCCAGCAGTGAAGCAACGGTCCGTAATGAAAAACTGTTTTTT,CASSEATVRNEKLFF
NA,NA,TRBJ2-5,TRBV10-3,TGTGCCATCAGTGACCACAGGGATCTATTGGAGACCCAGTACTTC,CAISDHRDLLETQYF
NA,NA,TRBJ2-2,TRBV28,TGTGCCAGCAGTTTAGTTCGTGGGGAGCTGTTTTTT,CASSLVRGELFF
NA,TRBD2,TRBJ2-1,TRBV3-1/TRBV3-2,TGTGCCAGCAGCCAACCTCTAGCGGGGGGGAGCAATGAGCAGTTCTTC,CASSQPLAGGSNEQFF
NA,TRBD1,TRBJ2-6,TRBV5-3,TGTGCCAGAAGAGGCCTTGTTGTACCGGGACAGGGGGCTCCTGGGGCCAACGTCCTGACTTTC,CARRGLVVPGQGAPGANVLTF
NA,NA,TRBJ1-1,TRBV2,TGTGCCAGCAGAAAAACCGGGGGAGGGCAAACTGAAGCTTTCTTT,CASRKTGGGQTEAFF
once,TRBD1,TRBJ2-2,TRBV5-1,TGCGCCAGCAGCTTGGAGACAGGGGCCACCGGGGAGCTGTTTTTT,CASSLETGATGELFF
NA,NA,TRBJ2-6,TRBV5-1,TGCGCCAGCAGCAGGACAGCCTCTGGGGCCAACGTCCTGACTTTC,CASSRTASGANVLTF
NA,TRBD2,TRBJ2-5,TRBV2,TGTGCCGGGACGGGGGGGCCCCAAGAGACCCAGTACTTC,CAGTGGPQETQYF
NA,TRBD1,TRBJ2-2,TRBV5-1,TGCGCCAGCAGCGTAGGACAGGGGGCGCAAACCGGGGAGCTGTTTTTT,CASSVGQGAQTGELFF
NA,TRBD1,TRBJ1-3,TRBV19,TGTGCCAGTAGTACCCGCCGACAGGGGTCTGGAAACACCATATATTTT,CASSTRRQGSGNTIYF
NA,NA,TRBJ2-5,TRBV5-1,TGCGCCAGCAGCTTAGGGGTTCAAGAGACCCAGTACTTC,CASSLGVQETQYF
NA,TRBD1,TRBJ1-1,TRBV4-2,TGTGCCAGCAGCCAGGAGGGACAGTGGAACACTGAAGCTTTCTTT,CASSQEGQWNTEAFF
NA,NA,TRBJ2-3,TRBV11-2,TGTGCCAGCAGCTTACGGGGTACAGATACGCAGTATTTT,CASSLRGTDTQYF
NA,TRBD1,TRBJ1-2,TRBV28,TGTGCCAGCAGTTTATTGGCAGGGGGCGCAGGCTACACCTTC,CASSLLAGGAGYTF
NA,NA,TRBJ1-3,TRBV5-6,TGTGCCAGCAGCTTGTTGAGGGGGTCTATCTCTGGAAACACCATATATTTT,CASSLLRGSISGNTIYF
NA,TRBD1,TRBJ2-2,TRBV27,TGTGCCAGCTCCCGGGGGACAGGGTCGAACACCGGGGAGCTGTTTTTT,CASSRGTGSNTGELFF
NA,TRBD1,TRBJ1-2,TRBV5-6,TGTGCCAGCAGACCTCGGACAGGGACTAACTATGGCTACACCTTC,CASRPRTGTNYGYTF
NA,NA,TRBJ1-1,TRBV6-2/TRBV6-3,TGTGCCAGCAGTAGTATGCGAAACACTGAAGCTTTCTTT,CASSSMRNTEAFF